A selection of T cell receptor beta chains follows, all from one sample in a study of blood T cell repertoires in COVID-19. Sequencing used immunoSEQ multiplex PCR; TCRdb keeps in-frame clones, though not all of them. Of fewer than 250,000 clones listed, 80% to 90% are singletons. What was sequenced was PBMCs or T cells enriched from blood (not recorded which). These receptors were obtained from a middle-aged woman with acute COVID-19. Each CDR3 is given with its conserved first and last residue. A D gene is named only where the DNA matches it firmly. Where a row states a size, it is once, few, many or the class of an expanded clone; other rows omit it.

len,j_gene,v_gene,abundance,d_gene,CDR3aa,CDR3nt
15,TRBJ2-3,TRBV9,NA,NA,CASSGQRAASDTQYF,TGTGCCAGCAGCGGTCAGAGAGCGGCCTCCGATACGCAGTATTTT
12,TRBJ2-1,TRBV7-8,NA,TRBD2,CASSLPGLEQFF,TGTGCCAGCAGCCTCCCGGGACTAGAGCAGTTCTTC
12,TRBJ1-1,TRBV5-4,NA,NA,CASIGGNTEAFF,TGTGCCAGCATAGGGGGGAACACTGAAGCTTTCTTT
15,TRBJ2-3,TRBV27,NA,TRBD2,CASSLREWGTDTQYF,TGTGCCAGCAGTCTGCGGGAGTGGGGCACAGATACGCAGTATTTT
15,TRBJ1-1,TRBV19,NA,TRBD1,CASSTGTGMDTEAFF,TGTGCCAGTAGTACGGGGACAGGGATGGATACTGAAGCTTTCTTT
16,TRBJ2-3,TRBV30,once,NA,CAWSGGASSLGDTQYF,TGTGCCTGGAGTGGCGGGGCTAGCTCACTCGGGGATACGCAGTATTTT
15,TRBJ2-1,TRBV9,NA,TRBD2,CASSAGTSGYNEQFF,TGTGCCAGCAGCGCCGGGACTAGCGGCTACAATGAGCAGTTCTTC
17,TRBJ2-6,TRBV4-1,NA,NA,CASSQAPTGPGANVLTF,TGCGCCAGCAGCCAAGCCCCGACAGGACCGGGGGCCAACGTCCTGACTTTC
17,TRBJ1-1,TRBV4-3,NA,TRBD1,CASSLWDSSSRDTEAFF,TGCGCCAGCAGCCTATGGGACAGTTCTAGCCGGGACACTGAAGCTTTCTTT
12,TRBJ2-7,TRBV7-6,few,TRBD1,CASSNGQDQQYF,TGTGCCAGCAGCAACGGACAGGATCAGCAGTACTTC
14,TRBJ1-3,TRBV7-9,NA,NA,CNVGQGYSGNTIYF,TGTAACGTCGGGCAGGGCTACTCTGGAAACACCATATATTTT
15,TRBJ2-7,TRBV5-6,NA,NA,CASSLSTAVGYEQYF,TGTGCCAGCAGCTTGTCCACCGCGGTAGGCTACGAGCAGTACTTC
15,TRBJ2-2,TRBV5-6,NA,TRBD2,CASSLAGGNTGELFF,TGTGCCAGCAGCTTAGCGGGAGGGAACACCGGGGAGCTGTTTTTT
15,TRBJ1-5,TRBV19,NA,TRBD1,CASSTGQGAGQPQHF,TGTGCCAGTAGTACCGGACAGGGGGCGGGTCAGCCCCAGCATTTT
16,TRBJ1-4,TRBV28,NA,TRBD1,CASSLTGQATNEKLFF,TGTGCCAGCAGCCTCACCGGACAGGCCACTAATGAAAAACTGTTTTTT
15,TRBJ1-1,TRBV13,NA,NA,CASSTRGGMNTEAFF,TGTGCCAGCAGCACAAGGGGGGGGATGAACACTGAAGCTTTCTTT
12,TRBJ2-4,TRBV28,NA,NA,CASSVRLGIQYF,TGTGCCAGCAGTGTCCGACTTGGCATTCAGTACTTC
13,TRBJ1-5,TRBV12-3/TRBV12-4,NA,NA,CASSLSGNQPQHF,TGTGCCAGCAGCTTGTCTGGCAATCAGCCCCAGCATTTT
14,TRBJ1-2,TRBV28,NA,TRBD1,CASSPADRDYGYTF,TGTGCCAGCAGTCCTGCAGACAGGGACTATGGCTACACCTTC
14,TRBJ2-5,TRBV11-2,NA,TRBD1,CASSRGTGQETQYF,TGTGCCAGCAGCCGCGGGACAGGGCAAGAGACCCAGTACTTC
15,TRBJ2-7,TRBV11-2,NA,TRBD2,CASSTIAGSSYEQYF,TGTGCCAGCAGCACCATAGCGGGTAGCTCCTACGAGCAGTACTTC
15,TRBJ2-2,TRBV7-2,NA,NA,CASILGGVNTGELFF,TGTGCCAGCATTCTGGGCGGGGTGAACACCGGGGAGCTGTTTTTT
13,TRBJ2-4,TRBV27,NA,NA,CASSGGARNIQYF,TGTGCCAGCAGCGGAGGAGCCCGGAACATTCAGTACTTC
15,TRBJ2-4,TRBV2,NA,NA,CASSEIGEAKNIQYF,TGTGCCAGCAGTGAAATCGGAGAAGCCAAAAACATTCAGTACTTC
17,TRBJ2-1,TRBV6-2/TRBV6-3,few,TRBD2,CASSYPPLLSGRDEQFF,TGTGCCAGCAGTTACCCGCCATTGTTGAGCGGGAGGGATGAGCAGTTCTTC
15,TRBJ2-7,TRBV4-1,NA,NA,CASSPIGQGSYEQYF,TGCGCCAGCAGCCCCATCGGGCAGGGGTCCTACGAGCAGTACTTC
16,TRBJ2-1,TRBV6-1,NA,TRBD2,CASSGPLAGAYNEQFF,TGTGCCAGCAGTGGACCACTAGCGGGAGCCTACAATGAGCAGTTCTTC
17,TRBJ2-7,TRBV7-3,NA,TRBD2,CASSDFRLATGSYEQYF,TGTGCCAGCAGCGATTTTAGACTAGCCACGGGCTCCTACGAGCAGTACTTC
11,TRBJ1-1,TRBV28,NA,NA,CASSLNRQAFF,TGTGCCAGCAGTTTGAACAGGCAAGCTTTCTTT
14,TRBJ2-1,TRBV11-3,NA,TRBD2,CASSTNGGFDEQFF,TGTGCCAGCAGCACCAACGGGGGGTTCGATGAGCAGTTCTTC
16,TRBJ2-3,TRBV12-5,NA,TRBD2,CASGLNAGGFPDTQYF,TGTGCTAGTGGTTTGAACGCGGGGGGGTTCCCAGATACGCAGTATTTT
14,TRBJ1-5,TRBV18,NA,NA,CASSPAHSNQPQHF,TGTGCCAGCTCACCGGCACATAGCAATCAGCCCCAGCATTTT
13,TRBJ2-1,TRBV4-3,NA,NA,CASSQATRTGQFF,TGCGCCAGCAGCCAAGCAACTAGGACGGGGCAGTTCTTC
16,TRBJ2-3,TRBV24-1,NA,NA,CATSDYGPWGADTQYF,TGTGCCACCAGTGATTATGGGCCATGGGGAGCAGATACGCAGTATTTT
16,TRBJ1-1,TRBV10-2,NA,NA,CASSERWGGSSTEAFF,TGCGCCAGCTCCGAAAGGTGGGGGGGGTCGAGCACTGAAGCTTTCTTT
16,TRBJ1-6,TRBV18,NA,NA,CASSASGPGVGSPLHF,TGTGCCAGCTCAGCAAGCGGTCCTGGGGTGGGATCACCCCTCCACTTT
13,TRBJ2-2,TRBV7-9,NA,NA,CASSLAGPGELFF,TGTGCCAGCAGCTTAGCTGGGCCCGGGGAGCTGTTTTTT